This TCR beta chain was recovered during a study of neurological immune-mediated disorders. V gave up 0 bases and J gave up 5 bases, with 11 bases separating them. Germline assignment: CDR1 DFQATT and CDR2 SNEGSKA (reference sequence). The CDR3 totals 14 residues. With 10-nucleotide random UMIs included, cDNA was synthesized by 5'RACE. TCRdb used MiXCR to reprocess the 5' RACE reads, holding one entry per CDR3 protein. Counted here are about 74,000 distinct CDR3 sequences, roughly 5.6% occurring once; the ten biggest clones make up around 6.8%. Ten or more counts support this clonotype. The antigen is unknown. Whole-study findings and limits: CDR3 amino acid sequences of expanded clones were not shared across subjects, a result suggesting private repertoires in all groups.

Sample: PBMCs. The receptor comes from a man between 18 and 29 years old with multiple sclerosis. This chain uses TRBV20-1 with TRBJ2-1; D is unclear. In DNA form, the CDR3 reads TGCAGTGCTAGAGATGTGACCGTTAACAATGAGCAGTTCTTC. As protein: CSARDVTVNNEQFF.